This T cell receptor (beta chain) was documented in a study of yellow fever vaccine responses in identical twins. The study's findings and limits: Twins' vaccine T cell response reportedly seemed partly convergent, partly personalized.

The CDR3 covers 17 residues. The V gene's germline CDR1 is SGHNT and CDR2 YENEEA. With 5 bases clipped from V and 0 bases from J, the junction kept 8 bases outside the gene matches. Points on this clonotype: Its cognate antigen is unknown.

TCRdb re-analysed the RT-PCR reads in MiXCR, keeping a single row per CDR3 protein. In the table there are about 3,000 distinct CDR3 sequences, 75% to 90% of which are singletons. The chain recombines TRBV11-3 with TRBJ2-2, with 8 bases fitting TRBD2. This clonotype was sampled from a woman between 18 and 30 years old who received the yellow fever vaccine. Sequencing used T cells from blood (PBMCs), unsorted or a sorted subset (not recorded which), obtained before or after yellow fever vaccination (not recorded which). CDR3 nucleotide sequence: TGTGCCAGCAGCCAAAGGGGTAGCGGGGCGAACACCGGGGAGCTGTTTTTT. Protein: CASSQRGSGANTGELFF.